This is a list of T cell receptor beta chains from one sample in a study of beta chain features in type 1 diabetes. Profiling relied on immunoSEQ multiplex PCR, and the TCRdb table lists in-frame clones only, not all of them. This sample yields about 120,000 clones, of which 17% are seen a single time; around 2.6% belongs to the top ten. Sample: central memory CD4+ T cells from blood. The source is a man aged 18 to 30 with type 1 diabetes. CDR3s include the opening cysteine and the closing phenylalanine or tryptophan. A D gene is named only where the DNA matches it firmly. Clone sizes are given selectively: once, few, many, or a class where the clone is expanded.

size,D,V,J,DNA,CDR3
few,.,TRBV5-1,TRBJ2-5,TGCGCCAGCAGCCCACGCGGCCAACAAGAGACCCAGTACTTC,CASSPRGQQETQYF
.,.,TRBV28,TRBJ1-5,TGTGCCAGCAGGGGGGGTAGCAATCAGCCCCAGCATTTT,CASRGGSNQPQHF
.,.,TRBV9,TRBJ2-3,TGTGCCAGCAGCTTACGCGGAGATACGCAGTATTTT,CASSLRGDTQYF
.,TRBD2,TRBV29-1,TRBJ2-2,TGCAGCGTTGACATCGCAGCGGGACTAGCGGGAGCCGGGGAGCTGTTTTTT,CSVDIAAGLAGAGELFF
many,.,TRBV7-2,TRBJ2-3,TGTGCCAGCAGTTATCGACTAGCAGATACGCAGTATTTT,CASSYRLADTQYF
few,.,TRBV19,TRBJ2-2,TGTGCCAGTAGTATAAAGGGGGGAGCGAACACCGGGGAGCTGTTTTTT,CASSIKGGANTGELFF
.,TRBD2,TRBV7-2,TRBJ2-1,TGTGCCAGCGGTCAACAGAGGCTAGCGGGGACCCTCTCCTACAATGAGCAGTTCTTC,CASGQQRLAGTLSYNEQFF
.,.,TRBV29-1,TRBJ2-3,TGCAGCGTTGTTCGGAGAGGGGCAGATACGCAGTATTTT,CSVVRRGADTQYF
.,TRBD1,TRBV5-1,TRBJ1-5,TGCGCCAGCAGCCCCGGACAGGGAGGGACTCAGCCCCAGCATTTT,CASSPGQGGTQPQHF
.,TRBD1,TRBV10-3,TRBJ1-1,TGTGCCATCAGTACGGGACAGGGGAAGGGTGAAGCTTTCTTT,CAISTGQGKGEAFF
few,.,TRBV18,TRBJ2-1,TGTGCCAGCTCACCCCAGGACAATGAGCAGTTCTTC,CASSPQDNEQFF
few,.,TRBV7-2,TRBJ2-1,TGTGCCAGCAGCTTATCCCAGATCAATGAGCAGTTCTTC,CASSLSQINEQFF
.,.,TRBV6-5,TRBJ2-5,TGTGCCAGCAGTACTCTGGGGTCTGGGGGGGAGACCCAGTACTTC,CASSTLGSGGETQYF
few,.,TRBV28,TRBJ1-5,TGTGCCAGCAGCTCCGGAGGGGGCAATCAGCCCCAGCATTTT,CASSSGGGNQPQHF
few,.,TRBV28,TRBJ1-2,TGTGCCAGCAGTTTGATGTCCCATGGCTACACCTTC,CASSLMSHGYTF
.,TRBD1,TRBV7-2,TRBJ2-7,TGTGCCAGCAGGTCACAGGGGCTCTCCTACGAGCAGTACTTC,CASRSQGLSYEQYF
.,.,TRBV5-1,TRBJ2-3,TGCGCCAGCAGCTTGCAGCTTGGCACAGATACGCAGTATTTT,CASSLQLGTDTQYF
many,.,TRBV7-2,TRBJ2-3,TGTGCCAGCAGCGCAGTCACAGATACGCAGTATTTT,CASSAVTDTQYF
few,.,TRBV4-3,TRBJ2-1,TGCGCCAGCAGCCGAAAGGGGTTCACCTACAATGAGCAGTTCTTC,CASSRKGFTYNEQFF
once,TRBD1,TRBV9,TRBJ2-6,TGTGCCAGCAGCGTAAGGACAGGGGTGCTCTCTGGGGCCAACGTCCTGACTTTC,CASSVRTGVLSGANVLTF